The text below deals with one T cell receptor beta chain. Antigen unknown. This sample stems from a study of T cell responses to AZD1222 COVID-19 vaccine. General study results and limits: There were mostly white British donors and more females than males, and clonal diversity was possibly underestimated. After the peak T cell response, and only then, were repertoires sampled. A rise in Spike-specific TCR breadth and depth followed two AZD1222 doses.

With 4 bases clipped from V and 4 bases from J, the junction kept 10 bases outside the gene matches. CDR1 SGHNT and CDR2 YYREEE come from the germline V gene (reference sequence). This CDR3 is built from 15 residues. TCRdb's table, derived via immunoSEQ multiplex PCR, lists solely in-frame clones and lacks some. The sample records roughly 100,000 clones, 89% being singletons. The chain couples TRBV5-4 to TRBJ1-2; 7 bases line up with TRBD1. The sequences come from peripheral blood, collected on day 0 of AZD1222 vaccination. This TCR derives from an adult in good health. In DNA form, the CDR3 reads TGTGCCAGCAGCACAGCGGGACAGTTTCGCTATGGCTACACCTTC. It translates to CASSTAGQFRYGYTF.